This T cell receptor beta chain appears in the sequencing data of a study of shared T cell receptors in the human thymus. Only in-frame clones appear in the TCRdb table, and some are missing; sequencing was by immunoSEQ multiplex PCR. The sample lists about 400,000 clones, roughly 94% occurring once. Per germline, CDR1 SGHAT and CDR2 FQNNGV. CDR3 length equals 13 residues. Trimming pared 5 bases from V and 2 bases from J, leaving 10 bases between. The sequencing sample was made of thymocytes. This sequence joins TRBV11-2 and TRBJ2-7; D perhaps matches TRBD1 (5 bases). The clonotype comes from a human donor. CDR3 sequence: CASSAGAPYEQYF. CDR3 DNA: TGTGCCAGCAGCGCTGGGGCCCCCTACGAGCAGTACTTC.